Following are 24 T cell receptor beta chains from one sample sequenced in a study of blood T cell repertoires in COVID-19. The method was immunoSEQ multiplex PCR; TCRdb's version includes in-frame clones alone and lacks a portion of them. The sample has tens of thousands of clones, about 86% seen once. The specimen was peripheral blood. These receptors were obtained from a woman aged 80 or over in a cohort sampled during active or convalescent COVID-19.

The V and J genes are TRBV30 and TRBJ2-5; TRBD2 matches 7 bases. This CDR3 region has 12 residues. Losses at the gene ends were 1 base for V and 9 bases for J; bases not matched to a gene: 5. CDR1 and CDR2 from the germline V gene are GTSNPN and SVGIG (reference sequence). CDR3 sequence reads: CAWSGQGGSQYF. CDR3 nucleotide sequence: TGTGCCTGGAGTGGGCAGGGAGGGTCCCAGTACTTC.

The gene calls are TRBV12-5 and TRBJ1-4, with D possibly matching TRBD1 (5 bases). V was trimmed by 3 bases and J by 6 bases, leaving 11 bases between them. The germline V gene encodes CDR1 LGHNT and CDR2 FRNRAP. CDR3 length: 14 residues. The CDR3 nucleotides read TGTGCTAGTGGTTTTTCCAGGGCGGATGAAAAACTGTTTTTT. Protein: CASGFSRADEKLFF.

The genes are TRBV18 and TRBJ1-4; 7 nucleotides align to TRBD1. V was pared by 3 bases and J by 8 bases, with 12 bases of the junction left unmatched. CDR1 and CDR2 from the germline V gene are KGHSH and LQKENI. The CDR3 is made up of 16 amino acids. The CDR3, as DNA: TGTGCCAGCTCACCCCTCGAGACAGGGCCGGTCGAAAAACTGTTTTTT. It codes for CASSPLETGPVEKLFF.

V and J are TRBV19 and TRBJ1-1, with D unclear. Deletions cut 7 bases from V and 7 bases from J, with 10 bases between. The CDR3 has 11 amino acids. Germline CDR1 reads LNHDA; CDR2 reads SQIVND (reference sequence). CDR3 coding DNA: TGTGCCAGTACCAATAAGCTTGAAGCTTTCTTT. This translates into CASTNKLEAFF.

This rearrangement joins TRBV19 to TRBJ1-2; 8 bases match TRBD1. The CDR3 runs to 13 residues. CDR1 LNHDA and CDR2 SQIVND come from the germline V gene (reference sequence). V was clipped by 7 bases and J by 2 bases; unmatched bases: 3. DNA of the CDR3: TGTGCCAGTAACGCAGGGGGCAACTATGGCTACACCTTC. The encoded protein is CASNAGGNYGYTF.

The chain employs TRBV28 and TRBJ2-7; 11 positions match TRBD2. J was trimmed by 3 bases and V by 5 bases; bases with no gene match: 3. The CDR3 is made up of 14 amino acids. Germline V lookup: CDR1 MDHEN, CDR2 SYDVKM. The CDR3, as DNA: TGTGCCAGCAGTCCCACTAGCGGGAGCTACGAGCAGTACTTC. It is translated as CASSPTSGSYEQYF.

The V gene is TRBV5-1, the J gene TRBJ2-3; D unresolved. The CDR3 spans 12 residues. Germline V lookup: CDR1 SGHRS, CDR2 YFSETQ. Deletions cut 5 bases from V and 3 bases from J, with 7 bases between. The CDR3 region has the DNA TGCGCCAGCAGATTCCAGACAGATACGCAGTATTTT. It yields the protein CASRFQTDTQYF. The full variable domain, in which reference TRBV5-1 and TRBJ2-3 provide the parts outside the CDR3, is KAGVTQTPRYLIKTRGQQVTLSCSPISGHRSVSWYQQTPGQGLQFLFEYFSETQRNKGNFPGRFSGRQFSNSRSEMNVSTLELGDSALYLCASRFQTDTQYFGPGTRLTVL.

This clone was seen once. The chain recombines TRBV6-1 with TRBJ1-2; D is possibly TRBD1 (6 bases). This CDR3 region has 15 residues. With 1 base removed from V and 7 bases from J, the gap between germline ends came to 16 bases. CDR1 and CDR2 from the germline V gene are MNHNS and SASEGT. The CDR3, as DNA: TGTGCCAGCAGTGAAGTATACAGGGACCGACGTGGCTACACCTTC. This sequence encodes CASSEVYRDRRGYTF.

This chain uses TRBV2 with TRBJ2-2; 8 positions agree with TRBD2. The junction had 9 bases not matched to a gene; V was cut back by 0 bases and J by 3 bases. This CDR3 region has 18 residues. Germline V gives CDR1 SNHLY, CDR2 FYNNEI. The CDR3 sequence is CASSEATRTSKDTGELFF. In nucleotides, the CDR3 is TGTGCCAGCAGTGAAGCGACGAGGACTAGCAAGGACACCGGGGAGCTGTTTTTT.

The count of this clone is one. The rearrangement uses TRBV4-2 and TRBJ1-5; D is unresolved. Germline assignment: CDR1 LGHNA and CDR2 YNFKEQ. V lost 5 bases and J 3 bases, leaving 14 bases between the germline ends. The CDR3 totals 15 residues. CDR3 in amino acids: CASSAVGQTNQPQHF. CDR3 nucleotides: TGTGCCAGCAGCGCGGTCGGCCAAACCAATCAGCCCCAGCATTTT.

This clone has only a few counts. The V call is TRBV6-6, the J call TRBJ2-7; 9 bases match TRBD1. V shed 6 bases, J shed 3 bases, and the junction held 9 bases outside the gene matches. The length of the CDR3 is 15 residues. Germline V gene data show CDR1 as MNHNY and CDR2 as SVGAGI (reference sequence). CDR3 sequence: CASSPMGQGGYEQYF. For the CDR3, the DNA is TGTGCCAGCAGCCCGATGGGACAGGGAGGCTACGAGCAGTACTTC.

The CDR3 loop reads CASSPGQGLILAKNIQYF. CDR3 DNA sequence: TGTGCCAGCAGCCCGGGACAGGGTTTAATATTAGCCAAAAACATTCAGTACTTC. This chain uses TRBV5-8 with TRBJ2-4; TRBD1 agrees at 9 bases. Germline-derived CDR1 and CDR2 are SGHTS and YDEGEE. The V segment lost 4 bases and the J segment 0 bases; nucleotides outside the gene matches: 11. This CDR3 is built from 18 residues.

The chain recombines TRBV2 with TRBJ2-2; the D is unclear. Per germline, CDR1 SNHLY and CDR2 FYNNEI. CDR3 size: 12 residues. V lost 5 bases, J lost 3 bases, and 4 bases lay in between. CDR3 region: CASSRDTGELFF. The CDR3 DNA follows: TGTGCCAGCAGTCGGGACACCGGGGAGCTGTTTTTT.

This chain joins TRBV19 and TRBJ2-2; TRBD2 agrees at 9 bases. The CDR3 consists of 14 residues. CDR1 LNHDA and CDR2 SQIVND come from the germline V gene (reference sequence). With V trimmed by 6 bases and J by 4 bases, 3 bases remained unmatched. The CDR3 region has the DNA TGTGCCAGTAGGGGAGCGGGGGGCACCGGGGAGCTGTTTTTT. This codes for CASRGAGGTGELFF.

V is TRBV24-1 and J is TRBJ1-5; D is uncertain. CDR3 length equals 14 residues. The germline V gene has CDR1 KGHDR and CDR2 SFDVKD. V lost 3 bases to trimming and J lost 1 base, with 6 bases between them. The CDR3 sequence: CATSDGLSNQPQHF. The CDR3 DNA reads TGTGCCACCAGTGATGGCCTGAGCAATCAGCCCCAGCATTTT.

This clone turned up a few times. The genes are TRBV12-5 and TRBJ1-3; possibly TRBD1 for D (5 bases). The CDR3 runs 13 residues. V was pared by 6 bases and J by 2 bases, with 8 bases between. CDR1 is LGHNT and CDR2 is FRNRAP in the germline V gene. The CDR3 DNA reads as TGTGCTAGTGGAGGGGCAACTGGAAACACCATATATTTT. As protein: CASGGATGNTIYF.

The chain uses TRBV27 and TRBJ2-4, with 10 bases matching TRBD2. The junction had 13 bases not matched to a gene; V was cut back by 5 bases and J by 0 bases. Germline CDR1 reads MNHEY; CDR2 reads SMNVEV (reference sequence). The CDR3 is 19 residues long. The CDR3: CASSADVSGRPPAKNIQYF. The CDR3 nucleotides read TGTGCCAGCAGTGCAGACGTTAGCGGGAGGCCCCCAGCCAAAAACATTCAGTACTTC.

The count of this clone is one. This could be a read error, since a much larger clone is one nucleotide away. The chain uses TRBV5-1 and TRBJ1-2; 7 bases agree with TRBD1. Looked up from germline, CDR1 is SGHRS and CDR2 is YFSETQ. This CDR3 is built from 13 residues. V was clipped by 4 bases and J by 3 bases; unmatched bases: 3. This CDR3 reads CASSLGTDYGYTF. Here the CDR3 DNA reads TGCGCCAGCAGCCTCGGGACAGACTATGGCTACACCTTC.

CDR3 sequence: CASSGFDWTGAEKLFF. DNA for the CDR3: TGTGCCAGCAGTGGGTTTGATTGGACAGGGGCGGAAAAACTGTTTTTT. The rearrangement links TRBV9 to TRBJ1-4, with TRBD1 matching over 9 bases. Trimming took 5 bases from V and 8 from J; bases not matched to a gene: 13. Germline V gene data show CDR1 as SGDLS and CDR2 as YYNGEE. This CDR3 spans 16 amino acids.

This clone showed up just once. The rearrangement uses TRBV5-4 and TRBJ1-1, with D possibly being TRBD1 (5 bases). The V end lost 0 bases, the J end lost 0 bases, and 9 bases lay between the germline ends. The CDR3 consists of 15 residues. The germline V gene encodes CDR1 SGHNT and CDR2 YYREEE (reference sequence). CDR3 bases: TGTGCCAGCAGCTTGGTGGGGGGTCTGAACACTGAAGCTTTCTTT. The encoded protein is CASSLVGGLNTEAFF.

The chain couples TRBV19 to TRBJ1-2; maybe TRBD1 (5 bases). Trimming stripped 4 bases from V and 1 base from J, with 16 bases between. The CDR3 runs 16 residues. Per germline, CDR1 LNHDA and CDR2 SQIVND (reference sequence). CDR3 amino acids: CASSTLVGGDNYGYTF. CDR3 DNA sequence: TGTGCCAGTAGTACCCTCGTTGGAGGGGATAACTATGGCTACACCTTC.

This chain uses TRBV12-3 or TRBV12-4 with TRBJ2-2; D gene ambiguous. The CDR3 runs 12 residues. V gave up 5 bases and J gave up 8 bases, with 9 bases separating them. This CDR3 reads CASSTRGGELFF. The CDR3 coding sequence is TGTGCCAGCAGTACCCGAGGAGGGGAGCTGTTTTTT.

The V and J genes are TRBV2 and TRBJ2-7; D gene uncertain. This CDR3 has 14 amino acids. V was pared by 11 bases and J by 0 bases, with 17 bases between. Germline V gene sequence: CDR1 SNHLY, CDR2 FYNNEI. CDR3: CALSGSRSSYEQYV. CDR3 in DNA: TGTGCCCTCAGTGGATCACGGAGCTCCTACGAGCAGTACGTC.

The rearrangement joins TRBV24-1 to TRBJ2-4, with 7 bases that match TRBD2. Losses at the gene ends were 3 bases for V and 7 bases for J; bases not matched to a gene: 8. This CDR3 region has 15 residues. The germline V gene has CDR1 KGHDR and CDR2 SFDVKD. The CDR3 reads CATSDPRTSLNIQYF. The CDR3 region has the DNA TGTGCCACCAGTGATCCTCGGACTAGTTTGAACATTCAGTACTTC.